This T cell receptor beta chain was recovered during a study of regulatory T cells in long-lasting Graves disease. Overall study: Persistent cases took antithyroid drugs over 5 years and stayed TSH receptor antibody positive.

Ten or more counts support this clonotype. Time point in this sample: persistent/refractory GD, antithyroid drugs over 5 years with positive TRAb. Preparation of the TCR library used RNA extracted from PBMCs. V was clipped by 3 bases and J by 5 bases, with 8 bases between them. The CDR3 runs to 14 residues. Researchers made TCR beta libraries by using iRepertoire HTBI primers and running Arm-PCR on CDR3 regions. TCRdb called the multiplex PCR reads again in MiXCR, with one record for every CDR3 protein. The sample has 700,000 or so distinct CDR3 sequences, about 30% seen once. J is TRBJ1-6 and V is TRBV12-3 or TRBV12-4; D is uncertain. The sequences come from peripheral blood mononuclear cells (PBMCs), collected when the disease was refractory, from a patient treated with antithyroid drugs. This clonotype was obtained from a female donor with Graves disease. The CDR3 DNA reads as TGTGCCAGCAGTTTGGGAGGGAATAATTCACCCCTCCACTTT. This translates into CASSLGGNNSPLHF.